Listed below are T cell receptor beta chains from one sample, sequenced in a study of beta chain features in type 1 diabetes. TCRdb's copy holds only in-frame clones and misses some; the assay was immunoSEQ multiplex PCR. Of more than 100,000 clones listed, 7.5% to 9.5% are singletons. What was sequenced was central memory CD4+ T cells from blood. The receptors were gathered from a man aged 30 to 39 with type 1 diabetes. Both conserved end residues are part of each CDR3. D genes are given only for firm matches. Where a row states a size, it is once, few, many or the class of an expanded clone; other rows omit it.

v_gene: TRBV6-1
j_gene: TRBJ1-2
d_gene: NA
abundance: few
CDR3nt: TGTGCCAGCAGTGATTACGGTGGCTATGGCTACACCTTC
CDR3aa: CASSDYGGYGYTF

v_gene: TRBV18
j_gene: TRBJ1-1
d_gene: NA
abundance: few
CDR3nt: TGTGCCAGCTCCCCGGCGGGGACCTCTGAAGCTTTCTTT
CDR3aa: CASSPAGTSEAFF

v_gene: TRBV7-2
j_gene: TRBJ2-5
d_gene: TRBD1
abundance: few
CDR3nt: TGTGCCAGCAGCCGACAGGGGGCCGCAGAGACCCAGTACTTC
CDR3aa: CASSRQGAAETQYF

v_gene: TRBV11-2
j_gene: TRBJ1-1
d_gene: TRBD1
abundance: NA
CDR3nt: TGTGCCAGCAGCTTCCCTATCACAGGGGTGAACACTGAAGCTTTCTTT
CDR3aa: CASSFPITGVNTEAFF

v_gene: TRBV4-3
j_gene: TRBJ2-3
d_gene: TRBD1
abundance: few
CDR3nt: TGCGCCAGCAGCTACAGGGGCCAGTTAGATACGCAGTATTTT
CDR3aa: CASSYRGQLDTQYF

v_gene: TRBV7-2
j_gene: TRBJ2-5
d_gene: NA
abundance: NA
CDR3nt: TGTGCCAGCAGCCCCATGGCCGCGGGTGAGACCCAGTACTTC
CDR3aa: CASSPMAAGETQYF

v_gene: TRBV7-8
j_gene: TRBJ2-7
d_gene: TRBD1
abundance: NA
CDR3nt: TGTGCCAGCAGCCAACGGGACAGTGAGCAGTACTTC
CDR3aa: CASSQRDSEQYF

v_gene: TRBV5-6
j_gene: TRBJ2-3
d_gene: TRBD2
abundance: NA
CDR3nt: TGTGCCAGCAGCTTGGGACTAGCGGGTACAGATACGCAGTATTTT
CDR3aa: CASSLGLAGTDTQYF

v_gene: TRBV9
j_gene: TRBJ1-1
d_gene: TRBD1
abundance: NA
CDR3nt: TGTGCCAGCAGCGTATTGGACAGGCCAGAGAACACTGAAGCTTTCTTT
CDR3aa: CASSVLDRPENTEAFF

v_gene: TRBV11-2
j_gene: TRBJ2-7
d_gene: NA
abundance: NA
CDR3nt: TGTGCCAGCAGCTTACGCGGTGGCGACAGGTACGAGCAGTACTTC
CDR3aa: CASSLRGGDRYEQYF

v_gene: TRBV6-5
j_gene: TRBJ2-1
d_gene: NA
abundance: few
CDR3nt: TGTGCCAGCAGTTACTCGACAGTCTACAATGAGCAGTTCTTC
CDR3aa: CASSYSTVYNEQFF

v_gene: TRBV18
j_gene: TRBJ2-7
d_gene: TRBD2
abundance: NA
CDR3nt: TGTGCCAGCTCACCACAGCGGGGCAGCTCCTACGAGCAGTACTTC
CDR3aa: CASSPQRGSSYEQYF

v_gene: TRBV18
j_gene: TRBJ2-7
d_gene: NA
abundance: NA
CDR3nt: TGTGCCAGCTCACTGGGACTGACCTCCTACGAGCAGTACTTC
CDR3aa: CASSLGLTSYEQYF

v_gene: TRBV2
j_gene: TRBJ1-4
d_gene: NA
abundance: NA
CDR3nt: TGTGCCAGCTGCGGTTACGGGGTTGAAAAACTGTTTTTT
CDR3aa: CASCGYGVEKLFF

v_gene: TRBV29-1
j_gene: TRBJ1-2
d_gene: NA
abundance: NA
CDR3nt: TGCAGCGGTGTGGTCGCGGGCAGCGCTAACTATGGCTACACCTTC
CDR3aa: CSGVVAGSANYGYTF

v_gene: TRBV10-3
j_gene: TRBJ1-6
d_gene: TRBD1
abundance: few
CDR3nt: TGTGCCATCCGTGCAGGACAGGGGAATTCACCCCTCCACTTT
CDR3aa: CAIRAGQGNSPLHF

v_gene: TRBV29-1
j_gene: TRBJ2-3
d_gene: TRBD2
abundance: few
CDR3nt: TGCAGCGTTGAAGGTGGGGAGCGGGGGGGCACAGATACGCAGTATTTT
CDR3aa: CSVEGGERGGTDTQYF

v_gene: TRBV9
j_gene: TRBJ2-7
d_gene: NA
abundance: few
CDR3nt: TGTGCCAGCAGCGTCGGGGGCGGGGACAGCGGATACGAGCAGTACTTC
CDR3aa: CASSVGGGDSGYEQYF

v_gene: TRBV7-2
j_gene: TRBJ1-4
d_gene: NA
abundance: few
CDR3nt: TGTGCCAGCAGCGGGGACATTAATGAAAAACTGTTTTTT
CDR3aa: CASSGDINEKLFF

v_gene: TRBV18
j_gene: TRBJ1-5
d_gene: NA
abundance: few
CDR3nt: TGTGCCAGCTCACCACTTGAAGGGGGAGGGCAGCCCCAGCATTTT
CDR3aa: CASSPLEGGGQPQHF

v_gene: TRBV6-1
j_gene: TRBJ2-1
d_gene: TRBD1
abundance: NA
CDR3nt: TGTGCCAGCAGTGTACTCGACAGGGGGTACTCCTACAATGAGCAGTTCTTC
CDR3aa: CASSVLDRGYSYNEQFF

v_gene: TRBV11-1
j_gene: TRBJ1-1
d_gene: NA
abundance: NA
CDR3nt: TGTGCCAGCAGCTTGCGAAAACAGGGAACGGTGAGGAACACTGAAGCTTTCTTT
CDR3aa: CASSLRKQGTVRNTEAFF

v_gene: TRBV7-9
j_gene: TRBJ1-2
d_gene: TRBD1
abundance: NA
CDR3nt: TGTGCCAGCAGTGGGACAGGCCCCTATGGCTACACCTTC
CDR3aa: CASSGTGPYGYTF

v_gene: TRBV9
j_gene: TRBJ2-3
d_gene: NA
abundance: NA
CDR3nt: TGTGCCAGCAGCGTAGCGGGGAGCCTGGACGATACGCAGTATTTT
CDR3aa: CASSVAGSLDDTQYF

v_gene: TRBV7-9
j_gene: TRBJ1-2
d_gene: NA
abundance: NA
CDR3nt: TGTGCCAGCAGCTTATCGGCCGCGGCTAACTATGGCTACACCTTC
CDR3aa: CASSLSAAANYGYTF

v_gene: TRBV30
j_gene: TRBJ1-1
d_gene: NA
abundance: few
CDR3nt: TGTGCCTGGAGTGTATTAGCTTTGAACACTGAAGCTTTCTTT
CDR3aa: CAWSVLALNTEAFF

v_gene: TRBV5-1
j_gene: TRBJ2-3
d_gene: NA
abundance: NA
CDR3nt: TGCGCCAGCCTACTAGGGACTAGCACAGATACGCAGTATTTT
CDR3aa: CASLLGTSTDTQYF

v_gene: TRBV5-1
j_gene: TRBJ2-2
d_gene: NA
abundance: NA
CDR3nt: TGCGCCAGCAGCCCCACACCTGACACATCCACCGGGGAGCTGTTTTTT
CDR3aa: CASSPTPDTSTGELFF

v_gene: TRBV21-1
j_gene: TRBJ2-4
d_gene: NA
abundance: few
CDR3nt: TGTGCCTGCCCCGAGGCCGGGAAGGCAGCCAAAAACATTCAGTACTTC
CDR3aa: CACPEAGKAAKNIQYF

v_gene: TRBV5-1
j_gene: TRBJ2-3
d_gene: NA
abundance: NA
CDR3nt: TGCGCCAGCAGCCCGGGACATACCTCCACAGATACGCAGTATTTT
CDR3aa: CASSPGHTSTDTQYF

v_gene: TRBV7-8
j_gene: TRBJ2-7
d_gene: TRBD2
abundance: NA
CDR3nt: TGTGCCAGCAGCCCACGGACTAGCGGGTCCTACGAGCAGTACTTC
CDR3aa: CASSPRTSGSYEQYF

v_gene: TRBV18
j_gene: TRBJ2-7
d_gene: TRBD1
abundance: NA
CDR3nt: TGTGCCAGCTCACCAGGACAGGGTGGCCTTGGTGAGCAGTACTTC
CDR3aa: CASSPGQGGLGEQYF

v_gene: TRBV7-2
j_gene: TRBJ1-2
d_gene: NA
abundance: few
CDR3nt: TGTGCCAGCAGCATACAGGGTCGGGGCTACACCTTC
CDR3aa: CASSIQGRGYTF

v_gene: TRBV19
j_gene: TRBJ2-4
d_gene: TRBD1
abundance: few
CDR3nt: TGTGCCAGTAGTCAGGGGGAAGCCAAAAACATTCAGTACTTC
CDR3aa: CASSQGEAKNIQYF

v_gene: TRBV6-5
j_gene: TRBJ2-3
d_gene: NA
abundance: NA
CDR3nt: TGTGCCAGCAATCTACAAGGGGCCGGCACAGATACGCAGTATTTT
CDR3aa: CASNLQGAGTDTQYF

v_gene: TRBV18
j_gene: TRBJ2-7
d_gene: TRBD2
abundance: few
CDR3nt: TGTGCCAGCTCACTAAGCCAGGGAGGGGCCTACGAGCAGTACTTC
CDR3aa: CASSLSQGGAYEQYF

v_gene: TRBV4-1
j_gene: TRBJ2-2
d_gene: TRBD1
abundance: NA
CDR3nt: TGCGCCAGCCAAAACCAATTCAGACAGGGAATAAACACCGGGGAGCTGTTTTTT
CDR3aa: CASQNQFRQGINTGELFF

v_gene: TRBV6-5
j_gene: TRBJ1-5
d_gene: NA
abundance: NA
CDR3nt: TGTGCCAGCAGTTACGACCGAGGACAGCCCCAGCATTTT
CDR3aa: CASSYDRGQPQHF

v_gene: TRBV5-1
j_gene: TRBJ2-7
d_gene: TRBD1
abundance: few
CDR3nt: TGCGCCAGTTCCTCCGGGACAGGGGGCAACGAGCAGTACTTC
CDR3aa: CASSSGTGGNEQYF

v_gene: TRBV18
j_gene: TRBJ2-6
d_gene: TRBD1
abundance: NA
CDR3nt: TGTGCCAGCTCACCTCGGACAGGCCCCTCTGGGGCCAACGTCCTGACTTTC
CDR3aa: CASSPRTGPSGANVLTF

v_gene: TRBV27
j_gene: TRBJ1-2
d_gene: NA
abundance: few
CDR3nt: TGTGCCAGCAAGAGCGCTAACTATGGCTACACCTTC
CDR3aa: CASKSANYGYTF

v_gene: TRBV14
j_gene: TRBJ1-1
d_gene: TRBD1
abundance: NA
CDR3nt: TGTGCCAGCAGCCAACGGCAGGGGGCCATCACTGAAGCTTTCTTT
CDR3aa: CASSQRQGAITEAFF

v_gene: TRBV27
j_gene: TRBJ1-2
d_gene: NA
abundance: few
CDR3nt: TGTGCCAGCAGTTTCATAGGGAGCTCTTCTAACTATGGCTACACCTTC
CDR3aa: CASSFIGSSSNYGYTF

v_gene: TRBV30
j_gene: TRBJ1-2
d_gene: TRBD1
abundance: NA
CDR3nt: TGTGCCTGGTATATAGGACAGGGCGTCGGCTACACCTTC
CDR3aa: CAWYIGQGVGYTF

v_gene: TRBV27
j_gene: TRBJ2-1
d_gene: TRBD1
abundance: few
CDR3nt: TGTGCCAGCAGTTTGGAAAGGGGGCCGAATGAGCAGTTCTTC
CDR3aa: CASSLERGPNEQFF

v_gene: TRBV18
j_gene: TRBJ2-2
d_gene: TRBD2
abundance: few
CDR3nt: TGTGCCAGCTCACCACCGACGGGGGGTACCGGGGAGCTGTTTTTT
CDR3aa: CASSPPTGGTGELFF